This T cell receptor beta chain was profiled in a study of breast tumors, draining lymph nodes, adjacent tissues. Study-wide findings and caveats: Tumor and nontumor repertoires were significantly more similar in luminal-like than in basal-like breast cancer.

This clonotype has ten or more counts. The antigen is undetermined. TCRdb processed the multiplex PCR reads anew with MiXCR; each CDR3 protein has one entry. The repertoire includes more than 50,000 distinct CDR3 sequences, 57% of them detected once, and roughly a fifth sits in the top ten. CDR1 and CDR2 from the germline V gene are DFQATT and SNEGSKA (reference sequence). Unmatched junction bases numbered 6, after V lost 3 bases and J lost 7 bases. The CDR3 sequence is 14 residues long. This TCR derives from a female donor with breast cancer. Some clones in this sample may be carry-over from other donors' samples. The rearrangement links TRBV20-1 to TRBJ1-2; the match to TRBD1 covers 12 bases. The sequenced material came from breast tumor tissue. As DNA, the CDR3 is TGCAGTGCTAGTTGGGACAGGGGGCAAGGTGGCTACACCTTC. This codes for CSASWDRGQGGYTF.